The entry below describes one T cell receptor beta chain. Profiled with immunoSEQ multiplex PCR; TCRdb holds only in-frame clones, not every one. In the table there are about 180,000 clones, about 88% of which are singletons. The sample belongs to a study of blood T cell repertoires in COVID-19. This CDR3 is built from 12 residues. V gave up 0 bases and J gave up 10 bases, with 4 bases separating them. Germline V gives CDR1 MGHRA, CDR2 YSYEKL. The sample taken for sequencing was PBMCs or T cells enriched from blood (not recorded which). This receptor was taken from a woman younger than 30 who had recovered from COVID-19. The chain employs TRBV4-1 and TRBJ1-6; no clear D. The CDR3 nucleotides read TGCGCCAGCAGCCAAGAGGCCTCACCCCTCCACTTT. Translation gives CASSQEASPLHF.